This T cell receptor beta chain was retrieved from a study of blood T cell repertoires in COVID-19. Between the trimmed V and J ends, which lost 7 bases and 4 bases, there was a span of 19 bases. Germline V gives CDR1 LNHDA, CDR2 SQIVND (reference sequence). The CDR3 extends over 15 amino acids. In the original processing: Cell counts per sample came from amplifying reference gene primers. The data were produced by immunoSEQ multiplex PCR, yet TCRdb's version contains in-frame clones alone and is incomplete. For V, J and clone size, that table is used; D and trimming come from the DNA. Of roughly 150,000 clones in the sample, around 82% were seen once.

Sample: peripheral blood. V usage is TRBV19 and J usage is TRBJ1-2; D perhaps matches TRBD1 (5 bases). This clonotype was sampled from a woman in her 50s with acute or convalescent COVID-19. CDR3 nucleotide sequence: TGTGCCAGTACCCCCGGGGGAGGATGGGTCTATGGCTACACCTTC. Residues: CASTPGGGWVYGYTF.